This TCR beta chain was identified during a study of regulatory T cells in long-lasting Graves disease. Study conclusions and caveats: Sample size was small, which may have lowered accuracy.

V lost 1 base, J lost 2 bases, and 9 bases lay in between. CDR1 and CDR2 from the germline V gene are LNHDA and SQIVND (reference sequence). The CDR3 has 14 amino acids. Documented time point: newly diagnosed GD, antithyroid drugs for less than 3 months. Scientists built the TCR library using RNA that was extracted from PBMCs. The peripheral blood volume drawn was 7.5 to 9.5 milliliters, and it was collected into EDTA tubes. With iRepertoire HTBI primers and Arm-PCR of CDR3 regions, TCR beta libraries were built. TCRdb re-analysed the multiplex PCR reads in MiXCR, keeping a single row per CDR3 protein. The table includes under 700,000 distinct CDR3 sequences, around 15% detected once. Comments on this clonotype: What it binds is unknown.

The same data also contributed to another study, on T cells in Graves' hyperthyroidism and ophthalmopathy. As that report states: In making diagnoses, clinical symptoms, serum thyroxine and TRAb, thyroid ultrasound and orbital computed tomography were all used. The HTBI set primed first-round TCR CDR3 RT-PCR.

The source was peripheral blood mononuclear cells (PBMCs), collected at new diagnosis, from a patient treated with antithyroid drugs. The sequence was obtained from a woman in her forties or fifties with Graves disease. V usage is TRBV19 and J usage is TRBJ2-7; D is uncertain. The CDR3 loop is CASSIGKGTYEQYF. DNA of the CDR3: TGTGCCAGTAGTATAGGGAAGGGTACCTACGAGCAGTACTTC.